This is a list of T cell receptor beta chains from one sample in a study of glioma-infiltrating T cells after dendritic cell vaccination. Generated by immunoSEQ multiplex PCR, the TCRdb table keeps only in-frame clones and is missing some. The table shows over 80,000 clones, with more than 80% occurring only once. The sample here was blood, taken after dendritic cell vaccination. The receptors shown here come from a human donor with glioblastoma. Both conserved end residues are part of each CDR3. The D gene is left open where the match is weak. Some rows have no size entry. The others give once, few or many, or a class for an expanded clone.

clone size	D gene	V gene	J gene	CDR3 DNA	CDR3 protein
-	TRBD2	TRBV25-1	TRBJ2-1	TGTGCCAGCAGTGAATATCATCCGGGAGGGCCGGGGAATGAGCAGTTCTTC	CASSEYHPGGPGNEQFF
-	-	TRBV6-5	TRBJ2-3	TGTGCCAGCAGTTACTCCGTTTCGTTCACAGATACGCAGTATTTT	CASSYSVSFTDTQYF
-	-	TRBV7-6	TRBJ2-1	TGTGCCAGCAGCCTTCGCGCGGGGGCCATAAACAATGAGCAGTTCTTC	CASSLRAGAINNEQFF
-	-	TRBV5-6	TRBJ1-4	TGTGCCAGCACCGTTGGAGGTTTAGGGGAAAAACTGTTTTTT	CASTVGGLGEKLFF
-	TRBD1	TRBV19	TRBJ1-2	TGTGCCAGTAGTTCCCCGGACAGGGGGCACTATGGCTACACCTTC	CASSSPDRGHYGYTF
-	TRBD2	TRBV5-1	TRBJ2-1	TGCGCCAGCAGCTTGGGGCTGGGCATCGCGGGAGTAAGGGAGCAGTTCTTC	CASSLGLGIAGVREQFF
-	-	TRBV4-1	TRBJ2-5	TGCGCCAGCAGCCAAGATCGGCCTAGTGGTAGAGAGACCCAGTACTTC	CASSQDRPSGRETQYF
-	-	TRBV19	TRBJ2-1	TGTGCCAGTAGTGATGCGGGGCCAGGCTCCTACAATGAGCAGTTCTTC	CASSDAGPGSYNEQFF
many	-	TRBV10-3	TRBJ2-7	TGTGCCATCAGTGATTCGTCCTACGAGCAGTACTTC	CAISDSSYEQYF
-	TRBD1	TRBV13	TRBJ1-1	TGTGCCAGCAGCTCGTGGACAGGGGTGTATAACACTGAAGCTTTCTTT	CASSSWTGVYNTEAFF
-	-	TRBV7-9	TRBJ2-1	TGTGCCAGCAGCTTACAGGGCTCCTACAATGAGCAGTTCTTC	CASSLQGSYNEQFF
-	-	TRBV19	TRBJ1-2	TGTGCCAGTAGTATGGGCCAGGGGTACTATGGCTACACCTTC	CASSMGQGYYGYTF
-	TRBD2	TRBV5-1	TRBJ2-3	TGCGCCAGCAGCTTAGGAGTGACTAGCGGGTACACAGATACGCAGTATTTT	CASSLGVTSGYTDTQYF
few	-	TRBV7-8	TRBJ2-5	TGTGCCAGCAGCCCTCAAGAGACCCAGTACTTC	CASSPQETQYF
-	-	TRBV25-1	TRBJ1-3	TGTGCCAGCAGTGACCGGGTACCCGGAAACACCATATATTTT	CASSDRVPGNTIYF
-	-	TRBV29-1	TRBJ2-5	TGCAGCGTTGACAGGCAGGGGGAGACCCAGTACTTC	CSVDRQGETQYF
-	TRBD1	TRBV4-2	TRBJ2-2	TGTGCCAGCAGCGTACAGGGGGAAAAGACCGGGGAGCTGTTTTTT	CASSVQGEKTGELFF
-	TRBD2	TRBV5-1	TRBJ2-2	TGCGCCAGCAGCTACACCCTAGCGGGTTCGAACACCGGGGAGCTGTTTTTT	CASSYTLAGSNTGELFF
-	-	TRBV19	TRBJ1-2	TGTGCCAGTAGACGACAGGAAGGCTATGGCTACACCTTC	CASRRQEGYGYTF
-	-	TRBV11-3	TRBJ1-5	TGTGCCAGCAGCTCTCGGAGACAGGCCCCTAATCAGCCCCAGCATTTT	CASSSRRQAPNQPQHF
-	-	TRBV5-6	TRBJ2-3	TGTGCCAGCAGCTTAACTAGGCGTGGAGATACGCAGTATTTT	CASSLTRRGDTQYF
-	-	TRBV10-3	TRBJ1-1	TGTGCCATCAGTGGGACAGCAAACACTGAAGCTTTCTTT	CAISGTANTEAFF